Following are 9 T cell receptor beta chains from one sample sequenced in a study of shared clonotypes between healthy human individuals. Only in-frame clones appear in the TCRdb table, and some are missing; sequencing was by immunoSEQ multiplex PCR. The sample lists around 500,000 clones; around four fifths were seen once. The sample comprised PBMCs. These receptors were taken from a woman aged 35 to 49 in good health. Some clones in this sample may be carry-over from other donors' samples.

The rearrangement links TRBV19 to TRBJ2-7, with D possibly TRBD1 on 6 matching bases. The CDR3 is made up of 16 amino acids. Germline lookup yields CDR1 LNHDA and CDR2 SQIVND (reference sequence). Trimming took off 3 bases at V and 1 base at J, with 16 bases between the two ends. CDR3 protein: CASSIGSAGESYEQYF. In nucleotides, the CDR3 is TGTGCCAGTAGTATCGGTTCGGCAGGGGAATCCTACGAGCAGTACTTC.

Remarks on this clone: The junction and the germline gene differ at one end; a read error may be behind it. The CDR3 spells CARDRGRELDIQYF. The CDR3 DNA reads TGCGCCCGAGACAGGGGGCGCGAGTTGGACATTCAGTACTTC. The gene calls are TRBV6-6 and TRBJ2-4; 10 bases align to TRBD1. CDR3 length equals 14 residues. Per germline, CDR1 MNHNY and CDR2 SVGAGI (reference sequence).

J is TRBJ2-3 and V is TRBV11-2; 16 positions agree with TRBD2. Trimming at V came to 5 bases and at J to 5 bases, leaving 4 bases not matched to a gene. Germline loops: CDR1 SGHAT, CDR2 FQNNGV. The CDR3 loop spans 16 amino acids. CDR3 in DNA: TGTGCCAGCAGCCCGGGACTAGCGGGAGGGCAAGATACGCAGTATTTT. Translation gives CASSPGLAGGQDTQYF.

This chain links TRBV10-3 with TRBJ1-6, with D maybe TRBD1 (5 bases). In germline, CDR1 is ENHRY, CDR2 SYGVKD. The CDR3 extends over 15 amino acids. V was trimmed by 0 bases and J by 9 bases, leaving 12 bases between them. Here the CDR3 DNA reads TGTGCCATCAGTGAGTCGCGGCAGGGAGTTTCACCCCTCCACTTT. The encoded protein is CAISESRQGVSPLHF.

The genes are TRBV28 and TRBJ2-5; either TRBD1 or TRBD2 may supply D (5 bases each). The DNA end is more similar to TRBJ2-7, so the J call may be wrong. Germline CDR1 and CDR2: MDHEN and SYDVKM. The CDR3 covers 14 residues. The CDR3 loop is CASSFWSGHYEQYF. CDR3 nucleotides: TGTGCCAGCAGTTTTTGGAGCGGACACTACGAGCAGTACTTC.

This chain uses TRBV4-2 with TRBJ2-1, with 10 bases aligning to TRBD2. The CDR3 has 16 residues. The germline CDR1 and CDR2 sequences are LGHNA and YNFKEQ. V lost 1 base to trimming and J lost 3 bases; unmatched junction nucleotides: 3. The CDR3 sequence is CASSQGLAGDYNEQFF. The CDR3, as DNA: TGTGCCAGCAGCCAAGGTCTAGCGGGAGACTACAATGAGCAGTTCTTC.

This clone was seen a handful of times. This chain joins TRBV4-1 and TRBJ1-1; TRBD1 matches at 10 bases. The germline V gene encodes CDR1 MGHRA and CDR2 YSYEKL. This CDR3 is 15 amino acids long. Losses at the gene ends were 1 base for V and 7 bases for J; bases not matched to a gene: 6. CDR3: CASSQAGQGLDEAFF. CDR3 coding DNA: TGCGCCAGCAGCCAAGCGGGACAGGGGCTGGATGAAGCTTTCTTT.

The chain uses TRBV5-6 and TRBJ1-4; no firm D call. The CDR3 is 13 residues long. V gave up 5 bases and J gave up 4 bases, with 9 bases separating them. Germline V gene sequence: CDR1 SGHDT, CDR2 YYEEEE. CDR3 DNA: TGTGCCAGCAGTGACCGAATTAATGAAAAACTGTTTTTT. This sequence encodes CASSDRINEKLFF.

J is TRBJ1-2 and V is TRBV18; TRBD1 agrees at 10 bases. The CDR3 spans 14 residues. V shed 0 bases and J 7 bases; nucleotides not matched to a gene: 2. Germline CDR1 reads KGHSH; CDR2 reads LQKENI. CDR3 sequence reads: CASSPPTGGSGYTF. CDR3 nucleotide sequence: TGTGCCAGCTCACCACCGACAGGGGGCAGTGGCTACACCTTC. Using reference TRBV18 and TRBJ1-2 for the parts outside the CDR3, the full variable domain is NAGVMQNPRHLVRRRGQEARLRCSPMKGHSHVYWYRQLPEEGLKFMVYLQKENIIDESGMPKERFSAEFPKEGPSILRIQQVVRGDSAAYFCASSPPTGGSGYTFGSGTRLTVV.